Given below is one T cell receptor (beta chain) in context. Its antigen is still unknown. The entry originates in a study of shared clonotypes between healthy human individuals. The germline V gene has CDR1 LGHNA and CDR2 YNFKEQ. The V end was cut by 3 bases, the J end by 3 bases, with 7 bases between. This CDR3 is 13 amino acids long. Naive-designated CD8 cells lacked CD45RO, were positively enriched for CCR7, and omitted terminally differentiated effector memory CD45RA+ cells. Measured with immunoSEQ multiplex PCR; TCRdb has only the in-frame clones, and not every one. This table has approximately 2,200,000 clones, approximately 94% appearing once. General observations from the study: Rarefaction demonstrated incomplete sorted-subset sequencing despite large depth.

The TCR was taken from a man in his late teens or twenties in good health. Some clones in this sample may be carry-over from other donors' samples. The chain has TRBV4-2 and TRBJ2-3, with unresolved D. The sequenced sample consisted of naive CD8+ T cells from PBMCs. CDR3 loop: CASSQFLTDTQYF. The DNA of the CDR3 is TGTGCCAGCAGCCAGTTCCTGACAGATACGCAGTATTTT.